This T cell receptor beta chain derives from a study of blood T cell repertoires in COVID-19. Across the whole study: T cells, B-cell-depleted T cells, or PBMCs provided the cDNA or gDNA that served as material.

Some clones are missing from TCRdb's copy, which holds only in-frame ones; the method was immunoSEQ multiplex PCR. In the table there are approximately 250,000 clones, about 91% of which are singletons. The CDR3 extends over 14 amino acids. The junction had 13 bases not matched to a gene; V was cut back by 8 bases and J by 9 bases. The V gene's germline CDR1 is MNHEY and CDR2 SMNVEV (reference sequence). Sequencing used PBMCs or T cells enriched from blood (not recorded which). V is TRBV27 and J is TRBJ1-5, with TRBD1 identical over 7 bases. The TCR was taken from a woman in her forties with acute COVID-19. The CDR3 is CASGLGQLNWPQHF. CDR3 bases: TGTGCCAGCGGCCTGGGACAGTTGAACTGGCCCCAGCATTTT.